The present T cell receptor beta chain was sequenced within a study of T cells in Graves' hyperthyroidism and ophthalmopathy. Study-wide findings and caveats: Within blood appeared most thyroid clonotypes that had expanded above 0.001. Before onset, by a median of 6.5 months, the model predicted ophthalmopathy.

Patients aged 18 to 65 with hyperthyroidism were newly diagnosed, with duration under 2 months. This clonotype appeared many times. The antigen is undetermined. Relative to the germline gene, one junction end is altered; a read error may explain this. Authors of the study amplified TCR beta CDR3 regions from RNA transcripts. The primer set for the first-round RT-PCR of the TCR CDR3 was HTBI. MiXCR, applied by TCRdb to the multiplex PCR reads, yields one record per CDR3 protein. The sample has some 500,000 distinct CDR3 sequences, around an eighth seen once. The CDR3 consists of 13 residues. Germline CDR1 is SGHAT and CDR2 is FQDESV (reference sequence).

J is TRBJ1-1 and V is TRBV11-1; D gene ambiguous. Sequencing was done on a sample of blood. The TCR originated in a woman younger than 35 with Graves' hyperthyroidism. In DNA form, the CDR3 reads TGTGCCAGCAGCTGGACGATGAACGCTGAAGCTTTCTTT. It translates to CASSWTMNAEAFF.